The 28 T cell receptor beta chains below were found in one sample sequenced in a study of T cells in Graves' hyperthyroidism and ophthalmopathy. Using RNA transcripts as the source, TCR beta CDR3 regions were amplified. In the first-round RT-PCR of the TCR CDR3, the HTBI primer set was used. TCRdb re-called the multiplex PCR reads through MiXCR, storing one row per CDR3 protein. The table shows hundreds of thousands of distinct CDR3 sequences, with approximately 14% occurring only once. The sequenced sample was blood. The receptor source for this set is a woman aged 40 to 50 with Graves' ophthalmopathy.

This clonotype was recorded many times. The genes are TRBV6-2 or TRBV6-3 and TRBJ1-1, with TRBD1 identical over 7 bases. Trimming removed 4 bases from V and 0 bases from J; junction bases left unmatched: 5. CDR1 is MNHEY and CDR2 is SVGEGT in the germline V gene. The CDR3 totals 15 residues. In nucleotides, the CDR3 is TGTGCCAGCAGTTCTTGGACAGGTTTGAACACTGAAGCTTTCTTT. Its protein is CASSSWTGLNTEAFF.

This clonotype has a count of ten or more. This chain uses TRBV24-1 with TRBJ1-2; the D gene is possibly TRBD1 (5 bases). CDR1 and CDR2 from the germline V gene are KGHDR and SFDVKD. Trimming removed 4 bases at V and 5 bases at J, with 16 bases between. There are 15 residues in the CDR3. In DNA, the CDR3 is TGTGCCACCAGTGAATCCGGGACCTTGCGGTATGGCTACACCTTC. Its translation is CATSESGTLRYGYTF.

This clonotype was detected ten times or more. V is TRBV2 and J is TRBJ1-1; D call uncertain. V dropped 3 bases and J dropped 11 bases, with 22 bases sitting between them. The CDR3 is 15 amino acids. Germline CDR1 reads SNHLY; CDR2 reads FYNNEI. In nucleotides, the CDR3 is TGTGCCAGCAGTGAGGAATTGGCACTACAGCCTAGGGCTTTCTTT. Its protein is CASSEELALQPRAFF.

This clonotype was detected many times. This rearrangement joins TRBV19 to TRBJ1-5, with unresolved D. The CDR3 runs to 12 residues. Trimming removed 8 bases from V and 0 bases from J, with 5 bases in between. Germline loops: CDR1 LNHDA, CDR2 SQIVND (reference sequence). The CDR3 spells CASQGSNQPQHF. CDR3 in DNA: TGTGCCAGTCAAGGTAGCAATCAGCCCCAGCATTTT.

The sample holds many counts of this clonotype. V and J are TRBV20-1 and TRBJ1-2; D gene ambiguous. V was cut by 1 base and J by 3 bases, with 3 bases left in between. Per the germline V gene, CDR1 is DFQATT and CDR2 is SNEGSKA (reference sequence). There are 11 residues in the CDR3. The chain's CDR3 is CSARGDYGYTF. The CDR3, as DNA: TGCAGTGCTAGAGGGGACTATGGCTACACCTTC.

This clonotype was detected many times. The chain links TRBV7-3 to TRBJ2-7; D unclear. Germline CDR1 SGHTA, CDR2 FQGTGA. The CDR3 totals 13 residues. V was pared by 6 bases and J by 7 bases, with 16 bases between. For the CDR3, the DNA is TGTGCCAGCAGAGGGAACAGCGAAGGGGAGCAGTACTTC. This sequence encodes CASRGNSEGEQYF.

In its sample, this clonotype was seen many times. The V gene is TRBV30, the J gene TRBJ1-2; tentatively, D is TRBD1 (5 bases). Germline V lookup: CDR1 GTSNPN, CDR2 SVGIG (reference sequence). The CDR3 runs 13 residues. V was clipped by 3 bases and J by 8 bases, with 16 bases between them. CDR3 amino acids: CAWRRRGGNGYTF. CDR3 sequence (DNA): TGTGCCTGGAGGCGGCGGGGCGGGAACGGCTACACCTTC.

This clonotype was recorded many times. V is TRBV20-1 and J is TRBJ2-7; D is undetermined. This CDR3 spans 12 amino acids. Germline values: CDR1 DFQATT, CDR2 SNEGSKA (reference sequence). V was cut by 3 bases and J by 2 bases, with 8 bases left in between. CDR3 protein: CSARAMTYEQYF. CDR3 coding DNA: TGCAGTGCTAGGGCCATGACCTACGAGCAGTACTTC.

This clonotype was seen ten or more times. The genes are TRBV2 and TRBJ1-5, with D tentatively TRBD1 (5 bases). Germline CDR1 and CDR2: SNHLY and FYNNEI. CDR3 length: 14 amino acids. V was cut by 4 bases and J by 4 bases, with 11 bases left in between. CDR3 in amino acids: CASSVGEGNQPQHF. CDR3 sequence (DNA): TGTGCCAGCAGTGTAGGCGAGGGGAATCAGCCCCAGCATTTT.

Ten or more counts support this clonotype. This chain links TRBV7-8 with TRBJ2-5; TRBD2 agrees at 13 bases. Germline trimming cut 5 bases from V and 5 bases from J; bases unmatched to any gene: 14. The CDR3 contains 18 residues. The germline gives CDR1 SGHVS, CDR2 FQNEAQ. As DNA, the CDR3 is TGTGCCAGCAGCCTGAGACGGACTAGCGGGAGAGGGGGGGAGACCCAGTACTTC. Protein sequence: CASSLRRTSGRGGETQYF.

In its sample, this clonotype was seen a few times. The chain uses TRBV29-1 and TRBJ1-6; 8 bases fit TRBD1. V shed 8 bases, J shed 7 bases, and the junction held 7 bases outside the gene matches. CDR3 length: 13 amino acids. The germline V gene has CDR1 SQVTM and CDR2 ANQGSEA. This chain's CDR3 is CSTQGAANSPLHF. The CDR3, as DNA: TGCAGCACCCAGGGGGCGGCCAATTCACCCCTCCACTTT.

This clonotype has a count of ten or more. V is TRBV13 and J is TRBJ2-7; 7 bases fit TRBD2. CDR1 and CDR2 (germline): PRHDT, FYEKMQ (reference sequence). J was trimmed by 3 bases and V by 7 bases; bases with no gene match: 9. The CDR3 is 14 amino acids. The CDR3 DNA reads TGTGCCAGCAAGGGCGGCGGGAGTGACTACGAGCAGTACTTC. It is translated as CASKGGGSDYEQYF.

This clonotype has ten or more counts. The chain couples TRBV7-8 to TRBJ2-7; D might be TRBD1 or TRBD2, each matching 5 bases. Per germline, CDR1 SGHVS and CDR2 FQNEAQ. The CDR3 is 13 amino acids. V shed 3 bases and J shed 7 bases, with 13 bases lying between them. The DNA of the CDR3 is TGTGCCAGCAGCTTGGGACCTACGGGAGAGCAGTACTTC. Protein: CASSLGPTGEQYF.

In this sample, this clonotype turned up many times. The chain joins TRBV12-3 or TRBV12-4 to TRBJ2-7, with D possibly TRBD1 on 6 matching bases. The V and J ends lost 1 base and 1 base respectively, with 8 bases between them. The CDR3 contains 14 residues. For the CDR3, the DNA is TGTGCCAGCAGTTTAGATGACAGGTCCTACGAGCAGTACTTC. It encodes CASSLDDRSYEQYF.

This clonotype was recorded at least ten times. The V call is TRBV28, the J call TRBJ1-2, with D hard to call. This CDR3 contains 15 residues. Trimming pared 5 bases from V and 1 base from J, leaving 14 bases between. Per germline, CDR1 MDHEN and CDR2 SYDVKM. Here the CDR3 reads CASSLLGRNNYGYTF. The CDR3, as DNA: TGTGCCAGCAGTCTCCTCGGTCGAAATAACTATGGCTACACCTTC.

The V call is TRBV4-1, the J call TRBJ2-7; TRBD2 agrees at 11 bases. This CDR3 contains 16 residues. Losses at the gene ends were 1 base for V and 5 bases for J; bases not matched to a gene: 7. CDR1 and CDR2 (germline): MGHRA, YSYEKL. The DNA for the CDR3 is TGCGCCAGCAGCCAAGGTTTAGCGGGAGGGCCCCACGAGCAGTACTTC. Its protein product is CASSQGLAGGPHEQYF.

This clonotype was seen ten or more times. This chain links TRBV2 with TRBJ2-7, with D unclear. V lost 4 bases to trimming and J lost 4 bases, with 5 bases between them. The CDR3 consists of 11 residues. Germline CDR1 is SNHLY and CDR2 is FYNNEI. Here the CDR3 DNA reads TGTGCCAGCAGTGCCGAATACGAGCAGTACTTC. This encodes CASSAEYEQYF. Based on the CDR3 plus reference TRBV2 and TRBJ2-7, the full variable domain is EPEVTQTPSHQVTQMGQEVILRCVPISNHLYFYWYRQILGQKVEFLVSFYNNEISEKSEIFDDQFSVERPDGSNFTLKIRSTKLEDSAMYFCASSAEYEQYFGPGTRLTVT.

This clonotype showed up many times. The chain carries TRBV30 and TRBJ1-1, with D unresolved. This CDR3 region has 12 residues. Looked up from germline, CDR1 is GTSNPN and CDR2 is SVGIG (reference sequence). Trimming stripped 1 base from V and 1 base from J, with 4 bases between. The CDR3 bases are TGTGCCTGGAGTGAACAGAACACTGAAGCTTTCTTT. This sequence encodes CAWSEQNTEAFF.

This clonotype appeared many times. The V call is TRBV5-1, the J call TRBJ2-7; D uncertain. V was cut by 0 bases and J by 2 bases, with 12 bases left in between. Germline CDR1 is SGHRS and CDR2 is YFSETQ. CDR3 length equals 15 residues. The CDR3 sequence is CASSLDGRNTYEQYF. The CDR3 nucleotides read TGCGCCAGCAGCTTGGACGGCAGGAATACCTACGAGCAGTACTTC. Together with reference TRBV5-1 and TRBJ2-7, the CDR3 gives the full variable domain: KAGVTQTPRYLIKTRGQQVTLSCSPISGHRSVSWYQQTPGQGLQFLFEYFSETQRNKGNFPGRFSGRQFSNSRSEMNVSTLELGDSALYLCASSLDGRNTYEQYFGPGTRLTVT.

This clonotype was seen a few times. The rearrangement uses TRBV6-2 or TRBV6-3 and TRBJ2-1; TRBD2 agrees at 9 bases. This CDR3 contains 11 residues. Per the germline V gene, CDR1 is MNHEY and CDR2 is SVGEGT. J was trimmed by 8 bases and V by 8 bases; bases with no gene match: 1. CDR3 sequence: CASEREDEQFF. The CDR3 DNA sequence: TGTGCCAGCGAGCGGGAGGATGAGCAGTTCTTC.

The chain couples TRBV10-3 to TRBJ2-5, with a tentative D call TRBD2 (5 bases). The V end was cut by 3 bases, the J end by 4 bases, with 18 bases between. Looked up from germline, CDR1 is ENHRY and CDR2 is SYGVKD. This CDR3 comprises 16 residues. The CDR3 sequence: CAISEKGAGRGETQYF. CDR3 bases: TGTGCCATCAGTGAAAAAGGCGCGGGCCGGGGAGAGACCCAGTACTTC.

The chain employs TRBV6-1 and TRBJ1-6, with 9 bases that match TRBD1. After removal of 6 bases from V and 8 bases from J, the junction contained 8 bases not matched to a gene. This CDR3 region has 15 residues. Germline V CDR1 and CDR2: MNHNS, SASEGT. The DNA of the CDR3 is TGTGCCAGCAGGACGCTAGGGACAGGGCATTCACCCCTCCACTTT. It translates to CASRTLGTGHSPLHF.

The V call is TRBV19, the J call TRBJ1-1; no clear D gene. V gave up 6 bases and J gave up 6 bases, with 14 bases separating them. Germline V gives CDR1 LNHDA, CDR2 SQIVND (reference sequence). The CDR3 is 13 residues long. CDR3 sequence: CASSPSRRAEAFF. In DNA form, the CDR3 reads TGTGCCAGTAGCCCCTCACGAAGGGCTGAAGCTTTCTTT.

This clonotype was recorded many times. The V call is TRBV20-1, the J call TRBJ2-7, with 8 bases matching TRBD2. V shed 4 bases and J 4 bases; nucleotides not matched to a gene: 6. CDR1 DFQATT and CDR2 SNEGSKA come from the germline V gene (reference sequence). The length of the CDR3 is 13 residues. The CDR3 coding sequence is TGCAGTGCTACACAGCGGGAGCGGTACGAGCAGTACTTC. Translating gives CSATQRERYEQYF.

The sample holds many counts of this clonotype. V gene TRBV28 combines with J gene TRBJ1-1, with D hard to call. CDR1 and CDR2 from the germline V gene are MDHEN and SYDVKM. This CDR3 contains 16 residues. V gave up 2 bases and J gave up 0 bases, with 13 bases separating them. The CDR3 sequence is CASSLGGGTLNTEAFF. The CDR3 coding sequence is TGTGCCAGCAGTTTAGGTGGCGGAACCCTGAACACTGAAGCTTTCTTT.

The rearrangement uses TRBV30 and TRBJ2-5, with a weak D call TRBD2 (5 bases). This CDR3 is 13 amino acids long. Germline CDR1 and CDR2: GTSNPN and SVGIG (reference sequence). V was pared by 3 bases and J by 4 bases, with 12 bases between. CDR3 nucleotides: TGTGCCTGGAGCAAGGGAGAGGGAGAGACCCAGTACTTC. Encoded protein: CAWSKGEGETQYF.

This clonotype has at least ten counts. This chain joins TRBV13 and TRBJ1-2, with TRBD1 identical over 9 bases. From germline, CDR1 is PRHDT and CDR2 FYEKMQ (reference sequence). This CDR3 spans 14 amino acids. The V segment lost 5 bases and the J segment 8 bases; nucleotides outside the gene matches: 9. The CDR3 DNA reads as TGTGCCAGCAGCCATACAGGGGGCGCGGAGGGCTACACCTTC. Protein product: CASSHTGGAEGYTF. Supplemented by reference TRBV13 and TRBJ1-2, the full variable domain reads AAGVIQSPRHLIKEKRETATLKCYPIPRHDTVYWYQQGPGQDPQFLISFYEKMQSDKGSIPDRFSAQQFSDYHSELNMSSLELGDSALYFCASSHTGGAEGYTFGSGTRLTVV.

The rearrangement uses TRBV28 and TRBJ2-7; 8 bases are a match to TRBD1. CDR1 MDHEN and CDR2 SYDVKM come from the germline V gene. The ends lost 6 bases at V and 8 bases at J; junction bases unmatched: 3. The CDR3 extends over 11 amino acids. CDR3: CASSRQGKQYF. CDR3 in DNA: TGTGCCAGCAGCCGACAGGGGAAGCAGTACTTC. The full variable domain, its missing parts supplied by reference TRBV28 and TRBJ2-7, is DVKVTQSSRYLVKRTGEKVFLECVQDMDHENMFWYRQDPGLGLRLIYFSYDVKMKEKGDIPEGYSVSREKKERFSLILESASTNQTSMYLCASSRQGKQYFGPGTRLTVT.